One and the same sample provided the 27 T cell receptor beta chains below, sequenced in a study of blood T cells in healthy people across ages. With a J-beta primer mix and a sample-barcoded 5' primer, a second PCR ran about 6 to 11 cycles. TCRdb re-called the 5' RACE reads through MiXCR, storing one row per CDR3 protein. The sample has about a million distinct CDR3 sequences, 51% seen once. Sample: blood. These receptors were obtained from a woman aged 60 to 75 in good health.

There are a few counts of this clonotype. CDR3 loop: CASSLMADTQYF. For the CDR3, the DNA is TGTGCCAGCAGCTTAATGGCAGATACGCAGTATTTT. The J gene is TRBJ2-3, the V gene TRBV7-3; D gene ambiguous. Trimming cost V 1 base and J 4 bases, with 3 bases left between them. Germline lookup yields CDR1 SGHTA and CDR2 FQGTGA. The CDR3 sequence is 12 residues long.

The chain recombines TRBV4-1 with TRBJ1-5; 7 bases match TRBD1. The CDR3 consists of 17 residues. Germline loops: CDR1 MGHRA, CDR2 YSYEKL. Trimming at V came to 1 base and at J to 7 bases, leaving 13 bases not matched to a gene. CDR3: CASSQGGRTGSWQPQHF. The CDR3 DNA reads as TGCGCCAGCAGCCAAGGAGGGAGGACAGGCTCGTGGCAGCCCCAGCATTTT.

The chain couples TRBV7-2 to TRBJ2-7; TRBD2 aligns across 9 bases. Germline loops: CDR1 SGHTA, CDR2 FQGNSA. There are 18 residues in the CDR3. Trimming removed 5 bases from V and 0 bases from J; junction bases left unmatched: 14. CDR3 nucleotides: TGTGCCAGCAGCCGGGGGGGACTAGCCGGCGTTGGCTCCTACGAGCAGTACTTC. It specifies CASSRGGLAGVGSYEQYF. The full variable domain, in which reference TRBV7-2 and TRBJ2-7 provide the parts outside the CDR3, is GAGVSQSPSNKVTEKGKDVELRCDPISGHTALYWYRQSLGQGLEFLIYFQGNSAPDKSGLPSDRFSAERTGGSVSTLTIQRTQQEDSAVYLCASSRGGLAGVGSYEQYFGPGTRLTVT.

The CDR3 reads CARTGSGYPDNEQFF. In DNA form, the CDR3 reads TGCGCCAGAACTGGTAGCGGGTACCCCGACAATGAGCAGTTCTTC. The V call is TRBV5-1, the J call TRBJ2-1, with 7 bases matching TRBD2. Germline CDR1 is SGHRS and CDR2 is YFSETQ. This CDR3 contains 15 residues. Trimming at V came to 8 bases and at J to 5 bases, leaving 13 bases not matched to a gene.

This clonotype was seen more than once but under ten times. The V gene is TRBV29-1, the J gene TRBJ2-1, with TRBD2 identical over 7 bases. The CDR3 sequence is 16 residues long. V shed 5 bases and J 0 bases; nucleotides not matched to a gene: 10. Germline CDR1 and CDR2: SQVTM and ANQGSEA. CDR3 loop: CSVPGASGISYNEQFF. DNA for the CDR3: TGCAGCGTTCCTGGGGCTAGCGGAATCTCCTACAATGAGCAGTTCTTC.

The rearrangement links TRBV12-3 or TRBV12-4 to TRBJ1-2; 9 nucleotides align to TRBD1. With V trimmed by 10 bases and J by 8 bases, 14 bases remained unmatched. The CDR3 runs to 14 residues. The CDR3 loop reads CATYFLDRGLGYTF. The CDR3 DNA sequence: TGTGCCACCTACTTCCTCGACAGGGGGTTGGGCTACACCTTC.

The chain has TRBV5-1 and TRBJ1-2; no reliable D call. The CDR3 spans 14 residues. Germline CDR1 reads SGHRS; CDR2 reads YFSETQ. V lost 4 bases, J lost 0 bases, and 10 bases lay in between. CDR3 DNA: TGCGCCAGCAGCCTGGAAAGCGCTAACTATGGCTACACCTTC. Its translation: CASSLESANYGYTF.

This clonotype has just a few counts. The J gene is TRBJ2-7, the V gene TRBV12-3 or TRBV12-4; D is ambiguous. Trimming left V 6 bases short and J 0 bases short, with 15 bases between. CDR3 length: 15 residues. Written as DNA, the CDR3 is TGTGCCAGCAGACACACACATCGAGACTCCTACGAGCAGTACTTC. It encodes CASRHTHRDSYEQYF.

This clonotype was detected only a few times. This rearrangement joins TRBV12-3 or TRBV12-4 to TRBJ1-6; D is uncertain. The V and J ends lost 1 base and 7 bases respectively, with 5 bases between them. The CDR3 runs 13 residues. Here the CDR3 reads CASSLDRNSPLHF. CDR3 DNA: TGTGCCAGCAGTTTAGATCGGAATTCACCCCTCCACTTT.

The chain employs TRBV12-3 or TRBV12-4 and TRBJ1-1; D ambiguous. V was pared by 6 bases and J by 4 bases, with 18 bases between. CDR3 length: 15 residues. Written as DNA, the CDR3 is TGTGCCAGCAGCCCCCCTCGTTCATGGGGCACTGAAGCTTTCTTT. Amino acids: CASSPPRSWGTEAFF.

This chain uses TRBV5-6 with TRBJ2-3; 14 bases fit TRBD2. In germline, CDR1 is SGHDT, CDR2 YYEEEE. The V and J ends lost 4 bases and 8 bases, in that order; junction bases with no gene match: 3. The CDR3 contains 14 residues. The chain's CDR3 is CASSGTSGGGTQYF. The CDR3 DNA reads TGTGCCAGCAGCGGGACTAGCGGGGGAGGTACGCAGTATTTT. Full variable domain (outside the CDR3, taken from reference TRBV5-6 and TRBJ2-3): DAGVTQSPTHLIKTRGQQVTLRCSPKSGHDTVSWYQQALGQGPQFIFQYYEEEERQRGNFPDRFSGHQFPNYSSELNVNALLLGDSALYLCASSGTSGGGTQYFGPGTRLTVL.

The chain recombines TRBV2 with TRBJ1-1; unclear D gene. Per the germline V gene, CDR1 is SNHLY and CDR2 is FYNNEI. This CDR3 contains 13 residues. With 3 bases removed from V and 1 base from J, the gap between germline ends came to 6 bases. The DNA for the CDR3 is TGTGCCAGCAGTGATTGGGCGAACACTGAAGCTTTCTTT. It encodes CASSDWANTEAFF.

The chain carries TRBV6-6 and TRBJ2-7; 10 bases align to TRBD2. Losses at the gene ends were 2 bases for V and 1 base for J; bases not matched to a gene: 5. CDR1 MNHNY and CDR2 SVGAGI come from the germline V gene (reference sequence). The CDR3 length is 16 residues. In DNA, the CDR3 is TGTGCCAGCAGTTACGGTCGGACTAGCGGTTCCTACGAGCAGTACTTC. Protein sequence: CASSYGRTSGSYEQYF.

The V and J genes are TRBV12-3 or TRBV12-4 and TRBJ2-1, with TRBD2 matching over 12 bases. J gave up 5 bases and V 5 bases, and 7 bases lay outside the gene matches. The CDR3 length is 16 residues. CDR3 sequence: CASSPRLAGENNEQFF. The DNA of the CDR3 is TGTGCCAGCAGTCCGAGACTAGCGGGAGAGAACAATGAGCAGTTCTTC.

The V call is TRBV29-1, the J call TRBJ1-1; D is ambiguous. Germline V gene data show CDR1 as SQVTM and CDR2 as ANQGSEA. The CDR3 consists of 11 residues. V lost 7 bases to trimming and J lost 7 bases, with 13 bases between them. This CDR3 reads CSGRGLGEAFF. CDR3 sequence (DNA): TGCAGCGGCAGAGGGTTGGGTGAAGCTTTCTTT.

The genes are TRBV20-1 and TRBJ2-3, with a possible D match to TRBD2 (5 bases). The ends were cut back, 3 bases at V and 1 base at J, with 14 bases in the middle. This CDR3 has 15 residues. The V gene's germline CDR1 is DFQATT and CDR2 SNEGSKA (reference sequence). This CDR3 is CSARSRGAGTDTQYF. The CDR3, as DNA: TGCAGTGCTAGGAGTCGGGGAGCCGGCACAGATACGCAGTATTTT.

Ten or more counts support this clonotype. The V gene is TRBV29-1, the J gene TRBJ2-7; TRBD1 is a possible D gene (6 bases). The CDR3 length is 12 residues. CDR1 is SQVTM and CDR2 is ANQGSEA in the germline V gene. The V end was cut by 7 bases, the J end by 0 bases, with 10 bases between. CDR3 bases: TGCAGCGCACTGACAGGCTCCTACGAGCAGTACTTC. Translating gives CSALTGSYEQYF.

This chain connects TRBV5-6 to TRBJ2-1, with 7 bases that match TRBD2. Germline-derived CDR1 and CDR2 are SGHDT and YYEEEE. V lost 9 bases and J lost 4; bases outside the gene matches: 16. This CDR3 region has 16 residues. The CDR3 DNA reads TGTGCCACCAACAGACGGGGGACTAAAGATTACAATGAGCAGTTCTTC. Amino acids: CATNRRGTKDYNEQFF. The entire variable domain, with the rest obtained from reference TRBV5-6 and TRBJ2-1, is as follows: DAGVTQSPTHLIKTRGQQVTLRCSPKSGHDTVSWYQQALGQGPQFIFQYYEEEERQRGNFPDRFSGHQFPNYSSELNVNALLLGDSALYLCATNRRGTKDYNEQFFGPGTRLTVL.

This chain uses TRBV7-9 with TRBJ2-1; the match to TRBD1 covers 9 bases. The J call may be incorrect, as the DNA end agrees better with TRBJ2-7. Germline-derived CDR1 and CDR2 are SEHNR and FQNEAQ (reference sequence). The CDR3 spans 15 residues. The CDR3 loop is CASSRTGDSYNEQYF. The DNA for the CDR3 is TGTGCCAGCAGCCGGACAGGGGACTCCTACAATGAGCAGTACTTC.

This chain uses TRBV20-1 with TRBJ2-7; D perhaps matches TRBD2 (6 bases). From germline, CDR1 is DFQATT and CDR2 SNEGSKA (reference sequence). Deletions cut 6 bases from V and 5 bases from J, with 20 bases between. CDR3 length: 14 amino acids. CDR3 nucleotide sequence: TGCAGTGCAGAGGAGGGTAGCGGACTGGACGAGCAGTACTTC. Encoded protein: CSAEEGSGLDEQYF.

This clonotype has a handful of counts. The CDR3 reads CSAREVAGGGENIQYF. CDR3 coding DNA: TGCAGTGCTAGAGAAGTAGCGGGAGGTGGCGAAAACATTCAGTACTTC. The rearrangement joins TRBV20-1 to TRBJ2-4; TRBD2 agrees at 10 bases. The CDR3 is made up of 16 amino acids. Germline CDR1 is DFQATT and CDR2 is SNEGSKA (reference sequence). Trimming at V came to 0 bases and at J to 5 bases, leaving 7 bases not matched to a gene.

The chain combines TRBV18 with TRBJ2-3, with 8 bases identical to TRBD2. Germline CDR1 reads KGHSH; CDR2 reads LQKENI. The V and J ends lost 2 bases and 3 bases, in that order; junction bases with no gene match: 10. The CDR3 runs to 17 residues. CDR3 residues: CASSPEGAGVQTDTQYF. The CDR3 DNA reads TGTGCCAGCTCACCAGAAGGAGCGGGAGTTCAGACAGATACGCAGTATTTT.

The V and J genes are TRBV3-1 and TRBJ2-5, with D perhaps TRBD2 (6 bases). Germline V gene data show CDR1 as LGHDT and CDR2 as YNNKEL (reference sequence). The length of the CDR3 is 12 residues. The V gene lost 0 bases and the J gene lost 11 bases, with 10 bases spanning the gap. The DNA of the CDR3 is TGTGCCAGCAGCCAAGATATTGGGGGGCAGTACTTC. It encodes CASSQDIGGQYF.

This chain joins TRBV20-1 and TRBJ2-5; 9 bases line up with TRBD2. Germline CDR1 DFQATT, CDR2 SNEGSKA (reference sequence). The CDR3 totals 14 residues. V was pared by 2 bases and J by 2 bases, with 3 bases of the junction left unmatched. The CDR3 reads CSARRTSVQETQYF. The CDR3 DNA is TGCAGTGCTAGAAGGACTAGCGTACAAGAGACCCAGTACTTC.

This clonotype was counted a few times. The rearrangement links TRBV29-1 to TRBJ2-2, with 7 bases matching TRBD2. Germline CDR1 SQVTM, CDR2 ANQGSEA. CDR3 size: 14 residues. The J segment lost 1 base and the V segment lost 5 bases, leaving 4 bases of the junction unmatched. The CDR3 DNA follows: TGCAGCGTTACGGCTAGCGGGAACACCGGGGAGCTGTTTTTT. Translation gives CSVTASGNTGELFF.

This chain uses TRBV10-3 with TRBJ2-1; no definite D call. The CDR3 spans 12 residues. Deletions cut 3 bases from V and 3 bases from J, with 3 bases between. Looked up from germline, CDR1 is ENHRY and CDR2 is SYGVKD. CDR3 nucleotide sequence: TGTGCCATCAGTGAAATCTACAATGAGCAGTTCTTC. It yields the protein CAISEIYNEQFF.

The gene calls are TRBV29-1 and TRBJ2-5; 12 nucleotides line up with TRBD1. CDR1 is SQVTM, CDR2 ANQGSEA, per germline. V trimming: 7 bases; J trimming: 4 bases; junction bases outside the gene matches: 7. The length of the CDR3 is 14 residues. The CDR3 protein is CSGVRDRGRETQYF. The CDR3 DNA reads as TGCAGCGGGGTCCGGGACAGGGGGCGAGAGACCCAGTACTTC. The variable domain in full, with the rest retrieved from reference TRBV29-1 and TRBJ2-5, is SAVISQKPSRDICQRGTSLTIQCQVDSQVTMMFWYRQQPGQSLTLIATANQGSEATYESGFVIDKFPISRPNLTFSTLTVSNMSPEDSSIYLCSGVRDRGRETQYFGPGTRLLVL.